The present T cell receptor beta chain was sequenced within a study of patients and donors after allogeneic stem cell transplantation. This CDR3 region has 12 residues. Trimming shortened V by 6 bases and J by 9 bases, and 14 bases separated the two germline ends. CDR1 and CDR2 (germline): MNHEY, SMNVEV (reference sequence). MiXCR, run by TCRdb on the RT-PCR reads, gives a single entry per CDR3 protein. The data show roughly 190,000 distinct CDR3 sequences, approximately 41% seen once. The genes are TRBV27 and TRBJ1-1; D possibly corresponds to TRBD1 (5 bases). The sample was blood, either unsorted or a sorted T cell fraction (not recorded which). The clonotype was recovered from a human donor who was either an allogeneic HSCT recipient or a stem cell or donor lymphocyte infusion donor (not recorded which). It is not recorded whose cells these are; they may come from a transplant donor. CDR3 nucleotide sequence: TGTGCCAGCAGAACCTGGGGGATCCAAGCTTTCTTT. The encoded protein is CASRTWGIQAFF.